This passage covers 15 T cell receptor beta chains from one sample sequenced in a study of preoperative IRX-2 immunotherapy in early breast cancer. Measured with immunoSEQ multiplex PCR; TCRdb has only the in-frame clones, and not every one. Of approximately 96,000 clones in the sample, approximately 90% were seen once. This sample's treatment: preoperative locoregional IRX-2 cytokine immunotherapy. Source: tumor tissue, taken after IRX-2 immunotherapy. All receptors come from a human donor with breast cancer.

The chain links TRBV7-1 to TRBJ2-7; D uncertain. TRBV7-1 is identified as an open reading frame with a role that is uncertain. The CDR3 has 15 amino acids. Trimming cost V 5 bases and J 2 bases, with 16 bases left between them. The CDR3 loop reads CASSPSERSAYEQYF. The CDR3 DNA reads as TGTGCCAGCAGCCCCTCTGAGCGATCTGCCTACGAGCAGTACTTC.

V and J are TRBV6-8 and TRBJ1-2, with 11 positions matching TRBD1. V lost 6 bases and J lost 4; bases outside the gene matches: 7. This CDR3 is 15 amino acids long. The V gene's germline CDR1 is MNHGY and CDR2 SAAAGT. Here the CDR3 DNA reads TGTGCCAGCAGCCAAAGGGACAGGGGGGCCTATGGCTACACCTTC. This gives the protein CASSQRDRGAYGYTF.

The chain carries TRBV7-8 and TRBJ1-2, with 7 bases identical to TRBD1. CDR1 and CDR2 from the germline V gene are SGHVS and FQNEAQ. The CDR3 extends over 15 amino acids. The V segment lost 4 bases and the J segment 3 bases; nucleotides outside the gene matches: 8. This CDR3 reads CASSSTGDWDYGYTF. CDR3 in DNA: TGTGCCAGCAGCTCAACAGGGGATTGGGACTATGGCTACACCTTC.

This clone has just one count. The chain joins TRBV28 to TRBJ1-4; D is possibly TRBD1 (5 bases). V lost 3 bases to trimming and J lost 7 bases, with 9 bases between them. CDR3 size: 13 residues. Germline values: CDR1 MDHEN, CDR2 SYDVKM. The CDR3 bases are TGTGCCAGCAGTTTCGGGGGACTTGAAAAACTGTTTTTT. The encoded protein is CASSFGGLEKLFF.

The chain is built from TRBV12-5 and TRBJ1-1; a possible D gene is TRBD1 (5 bases). The CDR3 is 14 amino acids. The V gene's germline CDR1 is LGHNT and CDR2 FRNRAP. CDR3 bases: TGTGCCAGCACCCCTTCGTGGGGCGGAACTGAAGCTTTCTTT. Its protein product is CASTPSWGGTEAFF.

The J gene is TRBJ2-7, the V gene TRBV11-3; possible D gene TRBD2, 6 bases. The germline CDR1 and CDR2 sequences are SGHNT and YENEEA. This CDR3 is built from 17 residues. The V end lost 3 bases, the J end lost 7 bases, and 25 bases lay between the germline ends. The chain's CDR3 is CASSLRVSRPWDLEQYF. The CDR3 bases are TGTGCCAGCAGCTTGAGGGTTAGCAGACCGTGGGACTTAGAGCAGTACTTC. The full variable domain, completed using reference TRBV11-3 and TRBJ2-7, is EAGVVQSPRYKIIEKKQPVAFWCNPISGHNTLYWYLQNLGQGPELLIRYENEEAVDDSQLPKDRFSAERLKGVDSTLKIQPAELGDSAVYLCASSLRVSRPWDLEQYFGPGTRLTVT.

This chain links TRBV6-8 with TRBJ2-7, with TRBD2 matching over 8 bases. There are 13 residues in the CDR3. The V gene end was trimmed by 4 bases and the J gene end by 5 bases; junction bases not matched to a gene: 4. CDR1 MNHGY and CDR2 SAAAGT come from the germline V gene. CDR3 residues: CASSSLAGDEQYF. Written as DNA, the CDR3 is TGTGCCAGCAGTTCCCTAGCGGGCGACGAGCAGTACTTC.

The chain links TRBV5-1 to TRBJ2-7; no clear D. This CDR3 has 14 residues. Per germline, CDR1 SGHRS and CDR2 YFSETQ. Trimming cost V 1 base and J 4 bases, with 12 bases left between them. CDR3 coding DNA: TGCGCCAGCAGCTTGAATGCCCCAGTGTACGAGCAGTACTTC. It encodes CASSLNAPVYEQYF.

The V call is TRBV6-1, the J call TRBJ1-1, with unresolved D. V was cut by 1 base and J by 4 bases, with 4 bases left in between. The CDR3 covers 12 residues. Germline CDR1 reads MNHNS; CDR2 reads SASEGT. Here the CDR3 reads CASSEERTEAFF. The CDR3 nucleotides read TGTGCCAGCAGTGAAGAGCGCACTGAAGCTTTCTTT.

The chain uses TRBV5-1 and TRBJ1-1; D call uncertain. This CDR3 is 14 amino acids long. The germline gives CDR1 SGHRS, CDR2 YFSETQ. V gave up 0 bases and J gave up 0 bases, with 6 bases separating them. CDR3 DNA: TGCGCCAGCAGCTTGGGCAGCATGAACACTGAAGCTTTCTTT. It encodes CASSLGSMNTEAFF.

The chain links TRBV6-7 to TRBJ2-1, with 8 bases matching TRBD2. TRBV6-7 is designated an ORF whose function remains uncertain. The CDR3 runs 15 residues. J was trimmed by 0 bases and V by 5 bases; bases with no gene match: 3. CDR3 in amino acids: CASSELAASYNEQFF. The CDR3 DNA is TGTGCCAGCAGTGAACTAGCGGCCTCCTACAATGAGCAGTTCTTC.

The genes are TRBV5-1 and TRBJ2-7; tentatively, D is TRBD2 (5 bases). This CDR3 has 15 residues. Germline V gene data show CDR1 as SGHRS and CDR2 as YFSETQ. Trimming removed 3 bases from V and 2 bases from J, with 15 bases in between. CDR3 loop: CASSSGPGSTYEQYF. In nucleotides, the CDR3 is TGCGCCAGCAGCTCCGGACCGGGGTCGACCTACGAGCAGTACTTC.

This chain links TRBV14 with TRBJ1-3; D is ambiguous. V was cut by 4 bases and J by 6 bases, with 4 bases left in between. The germline CDR1 and CDR2 sequences are SGHDN and FVKESK. The CDR3 has 11 residues. In nucleotides, the CDR3 is TGTGCCAGCAGCCGGACAAACACCATATATTTT. Amino acid sequence: CASSRTNTIYF.

J is TRBJ2-2 and V is TRBV7-8; 7 bases match TRBD2. Trimming cost V 5 bases and J 6 bases; bases outside gene matches: 6. Germline V gene data show CDR1 as SGHVS and CDR2 as FQNEAQ. The CDR3 is 14 amino acids. The CDR3 is CASSQTSTAGELFF. CDR3 coding DNA: TGTGCCAGCAGCCAGACTAGCACTGCCGGGGAGCTGTTTTTT.

The rearrangement links TRBV28 to TRBJ1-4; unclear D gene. This CDR3 region has 19 residues. The V gene lost 4 bases and the J gene lost 8 bases, with 29 bases spanning the gap. The V gene's germline CDR1 is MDHEN and CDR2 SYDVKM. The CDR3 sequence: CASSSSHDVKVPGFEKLFF. CDR3 coding DNA: TGTGCCAGCAGTTCCTCCCACGACGTAAAGGTCCCCGGATTCGAAAAACTGTTTTTT. Based on the CDR3 plus reference TRBV28 and TRBJ1-4, the full variable domain is DVKVTQSSRYLVKRTGEKVFLECVQDMDHENMFWYRQDPGLGLRLIYFSYDVKMKEKGDIPEGYSVSREKKERFSLILESASTNQTSMYLCASSSSHDVKVPGFEKLFFGSGTQLSVL.